The 22 T cell receptor beta chains listed next were all sequenced from one sample in a study of T cells in Graves' hyperthyroidism and ophthalmopathy. Template material for amplifying TCR beta CDR3 regions consisted of RNA transcripts. HTBI primers were employed in a first-round RT-PCR of the TCR CDR3. One entry per CDR3 protein, called by TCRdb with MiXCR from the multiplex PCR reads. The sample shows approximately 620,000 distinct CDR3 sequences, about 14% of them seen only once. The sequenced sample consisted of blood. These TCRs come from a woman in her thirties with Graves' hyperthyroidism that later progressed to Graves' ophthalmopathy.

As regards this clonotype: A much bigger clone sits one base away, suggesting this may be a read error. The rearrangement uses TRBV27 and TRBJ1-6; D not certain. Germline-derived CDR1 and CDR2 are MNHEY and SMNVEV (reference sequence). The CDR3 covers 14 residues. The CDR3 loop reads CASSLWSDNPPLHF. In DNA, the CDR3 is TGTGCCAGCAGTTTATGGTCTGATAATCCACCCCTCCACTTT.

Ten or more counts support this clonotype. J is TRBJ1-1 and V is TRBV5-1, with 7 positions matching TRBD1. Germline loops: CDR1 SGHRS, CDR2 YFSETQ. CDR3 size: 15 residues. V gave up 5 bases and J gave up 6 bases; unmatched junction bases: 13. CDR3 amino acids: CASRKWRGLESEAFF. DNA of the CDR3: TGCGCCAGCAGGAAATGGAGGGGGCTCGAGTCTGAAGCTTTCTTT.

J is TRBJ1-1 and V is TRBV3-1; D is unclear. Looked up from germline, CDR1 is LGHDT and CDR2 is YNNKEL (reference sequence). Trimming pared 2 bases from V and 4 bases from J, leaving 17 bases between. The CDR3 has 16 amino acids. The CDR3 DNA follows: TGTGCCAGCAGCCAATTTAGCGGTGCCGGGGTCACTGAAGCTTTCTTT. The encoded protein is CASSQFSGAGVTEAFF.

This clonotype was seen repeatedly, ten times or more. The genes are TRBV3-1 and TRBJ1-2; a weak D match, TRBD1 (5 bases). V gave up 4 bases and J gave up 5 bases, with 20 bases separating them. The germline V gene has CDR1 LGHDT and CDR2 YNNKEL (reference sequence). The CDR3 length is 16 residues. The CDR3 region is CASSLAGRRPIYGYTF. The CDR3 DNA sequence: TGTGCCAGCAGCCTTGCGGGACGTAGGCCTATTTATGGCTACACCTTC.

Only a few counts were recorded for this clonotype. The chain has TRBV7-8 and TRBJ1-5, with no clear D. This CDR3 spans 12 amino acids. Trimming stripped 2 bases from V and 7 bases from J, with 6 bases between. Germline V gene sequence: CDR1 SGHVS, CDR2 FQNEAQ. The CDR3 sequence: CASSLTLQPQHF. The CDR3 nucleotides are TGTGCCAGCAGCTTAACCTTACAGCCCCAGCATTTT.

This clonotype was seen many times. J is TRBJ2-5 and V is TRBV18; no firm D call. The V gene's germline CDR1 is KGHSH and CDR2 LQKENI. This CDR3 is 15 amino acids long. The V end lost 4 bases, the J end lost 4 bases, and 16 bases lay between the germline ends. CDR3 sequence: CASSQPSLGAETQYF. DNA for the CDR3: TGTGCCAGCTCACAACCCTCGTTAGGCGCAGAGACCCAGTACTTC.

This clonotype showed up many times. The rearrangement uses TRBV2 and TRBJ1-4; unclear D gene. The CDR3 has 14 residues. CDR1 and CDR2 (germline): SNHLY, FYNNEI. V was shortened by 7 bases and J by 7 bases, with 16 bases between the two germline ends. CDR3 in amino acids: CASTLPWDREKLFF. The CDR3 DNA reads TGTGCCAGCACCCTGCCCTGGGATCGTGAAAAACTGTTTTTT.

This clonotype was detected many times. The chain employs TRBV12-3 or TRBV12-4 and TRBJ2-3; 9 positions agree with TRBD1. J lost 3 bases, V lost 6 bases, and 4 bases had no gene match. The CDR3 runs to 14 residues. The CDR3: CASSQGQGTDTQYF. DNA of the CDR3: TGTGCCAGCAGCCAGGGACAGGGAACAGATACGCAGTATTTT.

V is TRBV4-3 and J is TRBJ1-4; D remains unclear. Germline loops: CDR1 LGHNA, CDR2 YSLEER. The CDR3 is made up of 15 amino acids. The germline V and J ends were trimmed by 5 bases and 0 bases, with 10 bases remaining between them. CDR3 DNA: TGCGCCAGCAGCGGAATCCAGGCAACTAATGAAAAACTGTTTTTT. This codes for CASSGIQATNEKLFF.

This clonotype came up many times. A read error may explain this, as a much larger clone is one base away. V gene TRBV28 combines with J gene TRBJ1-2; D unresolved. V was shortened by 4 bases and J by 2 bases, with 11 bases between the two germline ends. The CDR3 spans 14 residues. The germline V gene encodes CDR1 MDHEN and CDR2 SYDVKM. The CDR3 loop reads CASSSRPPNYGYTF. CDR3 in DNA: TGTGCCAGCAGTTCACGCCCGCCGAACTATGGCTACACCTTC.

There are many counts of this clonotype. The chain has TRBV11-3 and TRBJ2-1, with D perhaps TRBD1 (6 bases). V lost 5 bases to trimming and J lost 4 bases, with 12 bases between them. This CDR3 spans 14 amino acids. The V gene's germline CDR1 is SGHNT and CDR2 YENEEA. For the CDR3, the DNA is TGTGCCAGCAGCGACCCGACAGGTTACAATGAGCAGTTCTTC. Protein product: CASSDPTGYNEQFF.

At least ten counts were recorded for this clonotype. This rearrangement joins TRBV28 to TRBJ1-5, with 7 bases matching TRBD1. The CDR3 spans 16 residues. Germline V gene lookup returns CDR1 MDHEN and CDR2 SYDVKM. V lost 4 bases to trimming and J lost 5 bases; unmatched junction nucleotides: 11. CDR3 sequence: CASSSSGEGAHQPQHF. DNA of the CDR3: TGTGCCAGCAGTTCCTCGGGAGAGGGGGCCCATCAGCCCCAGCATTTT. The full variable domain, rest sourced from reference TRBV28 and TRBJ1-5, is DVKVTQSSRYLVKRTGEKVFLECVQDMDHENMFWYRQDPGLGLRLIYFSYDVKMKEKGDIPEGYSVSREKKERFSLILESASTNQTSMYLCASSSSGEGAHQPQHFGDGTRLSIL.

This clonotype was seen many times. This chain uses TRBV11-2 with TRBJ2-7; tentatively, D is TRBD2 (6 bases). The CDR3 sequence is 15 residues long. Germline CDR1 and CDR2: SGHAT and FQNNGV. Trimming cost V 5 bases and J 2 bases, with 16 bases left between them. CDR3: CASSAVGGTPYEQYF. In nucleotides, the CDR3 is TGTGCCAGCAGCGCCGTCGGGGGTACGCCCTACGAGCAGTACTTC.

This clonotype was counted a few times. V is TRBV20-1 and J is TRBJ2-7; a possible D gene is TRBD2 (5 bases). The CDR3 has 16 residues. The V gene's germline CDR1 is DFQATT and CDR2 SNEGSKA (reference sequence). V was clipped by 0 bases and J by 0 bases, with 15 bases between them. The CDR3 is CSARDPEAASSYEQYF. The CDR3 DNA reads TGCAGTGCTAGAGACCCGGAAGCGGCTAGCTCCTACGAGCAGTACTTC.

In this sample, this clonotype turned up many times. The chain couples TRBV2 to TRBJ2-3; TRBD2 might be the D (6 bases). Germline V gene sequence: CDR1 SNHLY, CDR2 FYNNEI. V lost 4 bases to trimming and J lost 1 base, with 15 bases between them. The CDR3 has 16 amino acids. CDR3 coding DNA: TGTGCCAGCAGTGGCCCTAGCGCCTATCGCACAGATACGCAGTATTTT. Residues: CASSGPSAYRTDTQYF.

This clonotype was observed a handful of times. The chain combines TRBV7-2 with TRBJ1-6; D remains unclear. The CDR3 has 12 residues. The germline CDR1 and CDR2 sequences are SGHTA and FQGNSA. The V end lost 3 bases, the J end lost 6 bases, and 3 bases lay between the germline ends. This CDR3 is CASSFFNSPLHF. CDR3 in DNA: TGTGCCAGCAGCTTTTTTAATTCACCCCTCCACTTT.

This clonotype was picked up a small number of times. J is TRBJ2-1 and V is TRBV4-2, with D unresolved. The length of the CDR3 is 14 residues. Germline V CDR1 and CDR2: LGHNA, YNFKEQ. Between the trimmed V and J ends, which lost 1 base and 7 bases, there was a span of 11 bases. CDR3 protein: CASSQVGNGNEQFF. The DNA of the CDR3 is TGTGCCAGCAGCCAAGTAGGGAATGGGAATGAGCAGTTCTTC.

This clonotype was seen many times. This sequence joins TRBV30 and TRBJ1-1; D is ambiguous. CDR1 is GTSNPN, CDR2 SVGIG, per germline (reference sequence). This CDR3 spans 14 amino acids. Trimming took 0 bases from V and 1 from J, leaving 9 bases between them. CDR3 residues: CAWSVLGKNTEAFF. As DNA, the CDR3 is TGTGCCTGGAGTGTACTCGGCAAGAACACTGAAGCTTTCTTT.

The rearrangement links TRBV10-3 to TRBJ2-5, with D unclear. The CDR3 sequence is 13 residues long. Germline V CDR1 and CDR2: ENHRY, SYGVKD. V was pared by 7 bases and J by 4 bases, with 13 bases between. The CDR3 DNA reads TGTGCCATCACGGCTCTTATAGGAGAGACCCAGTACTTC. As protein: CAITALIGETQYF.

This clonotype was picked up a small number of times. The chain recombines TRBV10-3 with TRBJ2-3; weak D call: TRBD1 (6 bases). Germline assignment: CDR1 ENHRY and CDR2 SYGVKD. The CDR3 has 16 amino acids. With 6 bases removed from V and 1 base from J, the gap between germline ends came to 17 bases. In DNA form, the CDR3 reads TGTGCCATCAGACCCGACAGGCTCCGGGGCACAGATACGCAGTATTTT. Its protein product is CAIRPDRLRGTDTQYF.

This clonotype was detected many times. The V gene is TRBV12-3 or TRBV12-4, the J gene TRBJ2-2, with 10 bases matching TRBD2. V trimming: 6 bases; J trimming: 8 bases; junction bases outside the gene matches: 6. CDR3 length: 14 residues. CDR3 nucleotides: TGTGCCAGCAGAACTCTAGCGGGAGCTGGGGAGCTGTTTTTT. It yields the protein CASRTLAGAGELFF.

This clonotype was found many times. The CDR3 spells CSVSTGGYTEAFF. As DNA, the CDR3 is TGCAGCGTCTCGACAGGGGGTTACACTGAAGCTTTCTTT. V gene TRBV29-1 combines with J gene TRBJ1-1, with 9 positions matching TRBD1. CDR1 SQVTM and CDR2 ANQGSEA come from the germline V gene. The CDR3 contains 13 residues. The trim removed 6 bases at V and 3 bases at J, leaving 5 bases unmatched.